The rows below give T cell receptor beta chains drawn from one sample of a study of identical twins. Each CDR3 protein is one row after TCRdb ran MiXCR on the 5' RACE reads. Of 240,000 or so distinct CDR3 sequences in the sample, 5.5% to 7% are singletons; the top ten hold around 3.4%. This sample also appeared in a second study, on yellow fever vaccine responses in identical twins.

Input material: memory (CD45RO+) T cells sorted from blood. Receptor source: a young woman in good health. Both conserved end residues are part of each CDR3. Each record gives: D gene, J gene, V gene, clone size, CDR3 protein, CDR3 DNA. A D gene is named only where the DNA matches it firmly. Clone size is given for some rows only: seen once, a few or many times, or a class if the clone is expanded.

>-|TRBJ2-5|TRBV7-8|-
CASSRSAGALETQYF
TGTGCCAGCAGCCGCAGCGCCGGGGCTTTGGAGACCCAGTACTTC
>-|TRBJ2-1|TRBV4-1|many
CASSQDFASSYNEQFF
TGCGCCAGCAGCCAAGATTTTGCGAGCTCCTACAATGAGCAGTTCTTC
>-|TRBJ2-5|TRBV5-1|-
CASSPELGAGETQYF
TGCGCCAGCAGCCCCGAACTGGGGGCGGGGGAGACCCAGTACTTC
>TRBD1|TRBJ2-4|TRBV12-3/TRBV12-4|many
CASSTGGAGNIQYF
TGTGCCAGCAGCACAGGGGGCGCGGGAAACATTCAGTACTTC
>-|TRBJ1-4|TRBV4-1|many
CASSPTIITTNEKLFF
TGCGCCAGCAGTCCCACGATAATAACAACTAATGAAAAACTGTTTTTT
>TRBD1|TRBJ1-2|TRBV20-1|many
CGGQSQGASGYTF
TGCGGGGGGCAAAGTCAGGGGGCCTCTGGCTACACCTTC
>TRBD1|TRBJ1-1|TRBV6-1|many
CASTPRTGGNTEAFF
TGTGCCAGCACTCCTAGGACAGGAGGAAACACTGAAGCTTTCTTT
>-|TRBJ1-1|TRBV19|-
CASSIDGSANTEAFF
TGTGCCAGTAGTATAGACGGTAGCGCGAACACTGAAGCTTTCTTT
>-|TRBJ1-2|TRBV14|-
CASSQGRTLDWVRRF
TGTGCCAGCAGCCAAGGTCGGACATTGGACTGGGTTCGCCGATTC
>-|TRBJ2-1|TRBV5-6|many
CASSLPQGEQFF
TGTGCCAGCAGCTTGCCCCAGGGTGAGCAGTTCTTC
>-|TRBJ1-1|TRBV28|few
CASSLFDEAFF
TGTGCCAGCAGTTTGTTTGATGAGGCTTTCTTT
>-|TRBJ1-3|TRBV20-1|-
CSASLSGNTIYF
TGCAGTGCTAGCCTCTCTGGAAACACCATATATTTT
>-|TRBJ1-5|TRBV24-1|-
CATSDQGEQPQHF
TGTGCCACCAGTGATCAGGGTGAACAGCCCCAGCATTTT
>-|TRBJ2-3|TRBV5-1|many
CASSLESGRTDTQYF
TGCGCCAGCAGCTTGGAGTCAGGGAGGACAGATACGCAGTATTTT
>-|TRBJ2-4|TRBV12-3/TRBV12-4|-
CASSLASRLGNIQYF
TGTGCCAGCAGTTTAGCAAGCAGACTAGGGAACATTCAGTACTTC
>TRBD2|TRBJ2-1|TRBV6-5|few
CASSPSVDRLAGLNGEQFF
TGTGCCAGCAGTCCCTCGGTAGATAGACTAGCGGGACTGAACGGGGAGCAGTTCTTC
>-|TRBJ1-6|TRBV7-3|many
CASSLSQGVGSPLHF
TGTGCCAGCAGCTTGAGTCAGGGAGTGGGATCACCCCTCCACTTT
>-|TRBJ2-1|TRBV12-3/TRBV12-4|many
CASSSLNYYNEQFF
TGTGCCAGCAGTTCCCTAAATTATTACAATGAGCAGTTCTTC
>-|TRBJ2-5|TRBV7-2|-
CASSFSSKETQYF
TGTGCCAGCAGCTTTAGTTCGAAGGAGACCCAGTACTTC
>TRBD2|TRBJ2-1|TRBV12-3/TRBV12-4|many
CASSYLPSGSYNEQFF
TGTGCCAGCAGTTACCTCCCTAGCGGCTCCTACAATGAGCAGTTCTTC
>-|TRBJ2-1|TRBV6-1|few
CASSVIWRGTYNEQFF
TGTGCCAGCAGTGTAATCTGGCGGGGAACCTACAATGAGCAGTTCTTC
>TRBD1|TRBJ2-1|TRBV5-1|many
CASSLAPQGARTYNEQFF
TGCGCCAGCAGCTTGGCCCCACAGGGGGCGCGTACCTACAATGAGCAGTTCTTC
>-|TRBJ2-2|TRBV6-1|few
CASSTFVPETGELFF
TGTGCCAGCAGCACCTTTGTGCCCGAGACCGGGGAGCTGTTTTTT
>-|TRBJ1-2|TRBV12-3/TRBV12-4|many
CASSSERVYGYTF
TGTGCCAGCAGTTCCGAGCGAGTCTATGGCTACACCTTC
>-|TRBJ1-1|TRBV11-2|-
CASSLDPAITGTEAFF
TGTGCCAGCAGCTTAGATCCAGCTATAACAGGCACTGAAGCTTTCTTT
>-|TRBJ1-5|TRBV10-3|many
CAISESGKSSNQPQHF
TGTGCCATCAGTGAGTCTGGCAAATCGAGCAATCAGCCCCAGCATTTT
>-|TRBJ2-7|TRBV15|many
CATSRDSGYEQYF
TGTGCCACGTCCCGGGACTCGGGCTACGAGCAGTACTTC
>TRBD2|TRBJ2-1|TRBV6-1|-
CASSKAGGALNEQFF
TGTGCCAGCAGTAAAGCGGGGGGCGCATTGAATGAGCAGTTCTTC
>-|TRBJ1-5|TRBV20-1|many
CSARGAGLGNQPQHF
TGCAGTGCTAGAGGGGCAGGCCTTGGAAATCAGCCCCAGCATTTT
>-|TRBJ1-6|TRBV28|few
CASMSTRSPLHF
TGTGCCAGCATGAGTACCCGATCACCCCTCCACTTT
>-|TRBJ1-1|TRBV2|few
CASKGRAGGGEAFF
TGTGCCAGCAAGGGGAGGGCGGGGGGAGGTGAAGCTTTCTTT
>TRBD2|TRBJ2-1|TRBV2|-
CASSESSGSNEQFF
TGTGCCAGCAGTGAGTCTAGCGGGAGCAATGAGCAGTTCTTC
>TRBD2|TRBJ2-5|TRBV7-9|many
CASRGLAGETQYF
TGTGCCAGCAGGGGACTAGCGGGGGAGACCCAGTACTTC
>-|TRBJ2-1|TRBV10-3|many
CATSSGRSYNEQFF
TGTGCCACGTCCAGCGGACGCTCCTACAATGAGCAGTTCTTC
>TRBD1|TRBJ2-6|TRBV12-3/TRBV12-4|few
CASSGFSQGAGANVLTF
TGTGCCAGCAGTGGGTTTTCACAGGGGGCTGGGGCCAACGTCCTGACTTTC
>TRBD1|TRBJ2-7|TRBV6-1|-
CASRPGTGKTYEQYF
TGTGCCAGCAGACCCGGGACAGGGAAAACCTACGAGCAGTACTTC
>-|TRBJ2-1|TRBV11-2|few
CASSRGQLLSRGDTYNEQFF
TGTGCCAGCAGCCGCGGACAGCTCCTCTCTAGAGGGGATACATACAATGAGCAGTTTTTC
>TRBD1|TRBJ1-1|TRBV6-4|many
CASSTGDFTEAFF
TGTGCCAGCAGCACAGGGGATTTCACTGAAGCTTTCTTT
>TRBD1|TRBJ1-4|TRBV20-1|few
CSADTGEGTEKLFF
TGCAGTGCTGATACAGGGGAAGGGACGGAAAAACTGTTTTTT
>-|TRBJ1-1|TRBV5-1|many
CASSVNAGTEAFF
TGCGCCAGCAGCGTAAACGCGGGCACTGAAGCTTTCTTT
>-|TRBJ2-1|TRBV14|many
CASSQVQSHNEQFF
TGTGCCAGCAGCCAAGTCCAGAGCCACAATGAGCAGTTCTTC
>-|TRBJ1-1|TRBV29-1|few
CSAGRMNTEAFF
TGCAGCGCTGGAAGGATGAACACTGAAGCTTTCTTT
>-|TRBJ1-5|TRBV6-2/TRBV6-3|few
CASSYSGGGNQPQHF
TGTGCCAGCAGTTACTCGGGCGGAGGAAATCAGCCCCAGCATTTT
>-|TRBJ2-7|TRBV27|-
CASSGGRSEQYF
TGTGCCAGCAGCGGAGGGCGGAGCGAGCAGTACTTC
>-|TRBJ2-1|TRBV5-1|few
CASSFRAVMDEQFF
TGCGCCAGCAGCTTCAGAGCGGTGATGGATGAGCAGTTCTTC